This T cell receptor (beta chain) derives from a study of shared clonotypes between healthy human individuals. Study-level results: With a handful of donors compared, 4% to 5.5% of naive CD4 clonotypes were shared. Memory subsets generally showed lower estimated richness than naive subsets.

The naive CD8 fraction comprised CD45RO-negative cells positively selected for CCR7 and excluded terminally differentiated effector memory CD45RA+ cells. The donors were adults (healthy and HIV-negative) with no recent acute infections or vaccinations. Concerning this clone: The target antigen is unknown.

An assay was performed, and its level was deep. Produced via immunoSEQ multiplex PCR; TCRdb's table is partial and in-frame only. The sample shows about 800,000 clones, about 96% of them seen only once. The ends were cut back, 0 bases at V and 3 bases at J, with 10 bases in the middle. Germline lookup yields CDR1 SGDLS and CDR2 YYNGEE. The CDR3 consists of 14 residues. The rearrangement links TRBV9 to TRBJ2-7; a possible D gene is TRBD2 (6 bases). The origin of this receptor is a man aged 30 to 39 in good health. Sequencing input: naive CD8+ T cells sorted from blood. CDR3 residues: CASSVGGDLYEQYF. The CDR3 DNA reads as TGTGCCAGCAGCGTAGGCGGGGACCTCTACGAGCAGTACTTC.